The rows below give T cell receptor beta chains drawn from one sample of a study of response to subunit inactivated influenza vaccine. TCRdb independently ran MiXCR on the RT-PCR reads; one entry per CDR3 protein. The repertoire holds around 570,000 distinct CDR3 sequences, with approximately 10% as singletons. The sample was also linked to a second study, of T cells expressing NK-cell markers.

The sequenced sample was PBMCs from blood, obtained on the day of vaccination. These receptors originate from a man aged 45-60 years who received an inactivated influenza vaccine. The CDR3 runs from the conserved cysteine through the conserved F or W. Fields, in order: D gene, V gene, clone size, J gene, CDR3 DNA, CDR3 protein. The D gene is left open where the match is weak. Clone size is shown for a subset of rows, as once, few, many or a class of expanded clone.

>TRBD1|TRBV19|.|TRBJ2-7
TGTGCCAGTAGTCGCTCGAGACAGGGGACCTACGAGCAGTACTTC
CASSRSRQGTYEQYF
>.|TRBV20-1|.|TRBJ2-3
TGCAGTGCTAGCACCCAGGGAGGCGACCCGTATTTT
CSASTQGGDPYF
>.|TRBV28|few|TRBJ1-4
TGTGCCAGCAGTCAGAATGTCCCGGGACACGACGAAAAACTGTTTTTT
CASSQNVPGHDEKLFF
>.|TRBV25-1|few|TRBJ2-1
TGTGCCAGCAGTTTCATCATCGGGGGCAATGAGCAGTTCTTC
CASSFIIGGNEQFF
>.|TRBV6-1|few|TRBJ1-2
TGTGCCAGCACCAATCAGGAACCTCCGGTGGGCTACACCTTC
CASTNQEPPVGYTF
>TRBD1|TRBV5-1|few|TRBJ1-6
TGCGCCAGCAGCTTGGACAGGGGCTCTTCACCCCTCCACTTT
CASSLDRGSSPLHF
>.|TRBV4-2|few|TRBJ1-2
TGTGCCAGCAGCCGACAGGACCGCGATAACTATGGCTACACCTTC
CASSRQDRDNYGYTF
>.|TRBV24-1|.|TRBJ2-1
TGTGCCACCAGTGGTTTGGCGAGCGGAGCTTACAATGAGCAGTTCTTC
CATSGLASGAYNEQFF
>.|TRBV12-2|.|TRBJ2-7
TGTGCAAGTCGCTTTAAACCGGGACGGGCCATTTACGAGCAGTACTTC
CASRFKPGRAIYEQYF
>TRBD2|TRBV2|.|TRBJ2-7
TGTGCCAGCGTGCGGGGGGACGCGGGGTACGAGCAGTACTTC
CASVRGDAGYEQYF
>.|TRBV29-1|few|TRBJ2-5
TGCAGCGTTGGTTTTAGCGAGGAGACCCAGTACTTC
CSVGFSEETQYF
>.|TRBV12-3/TRBV12-4|many|TRBJ2-1
TGTGCCAGCAGCTTTCAGGGCTCCTACAATGAGCAGTTCTTC
CASSFQGSYNEQFF
>.|TRBV20-1|few|TRBJ2-1
TGCAGTGCTAGGAAGAACTCTCCCCCGGCCTATGAGCAGTTCTTC
CSARKNSPPAYEQFF
>TRBD2|TRBV5-1|few|TRBJ2-1
TGCGCCAGCAGCTTGGTACGTAGCGGGGCCTACAATGAGCAGTTCTTC
CASSLVRSGAYNEQFF
>.|TRBV28|few|TRBJ1-6
TGTGCCAGCCACAGGGTCAGTTCACCCCTCCACTTT
CASHRVSSPLHF